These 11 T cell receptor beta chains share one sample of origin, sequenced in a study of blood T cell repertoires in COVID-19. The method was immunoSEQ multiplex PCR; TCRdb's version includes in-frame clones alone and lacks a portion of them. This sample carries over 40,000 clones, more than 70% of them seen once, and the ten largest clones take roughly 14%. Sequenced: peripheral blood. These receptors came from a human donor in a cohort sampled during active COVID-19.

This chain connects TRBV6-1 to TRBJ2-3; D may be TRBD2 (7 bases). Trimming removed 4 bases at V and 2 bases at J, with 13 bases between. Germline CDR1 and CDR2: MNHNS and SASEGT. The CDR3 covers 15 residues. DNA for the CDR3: TGTGCCAGCAGTGTTGCGGGGGCTATCACAGATACGCAGTATTTT. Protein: CASSVAGAITDTQYF.

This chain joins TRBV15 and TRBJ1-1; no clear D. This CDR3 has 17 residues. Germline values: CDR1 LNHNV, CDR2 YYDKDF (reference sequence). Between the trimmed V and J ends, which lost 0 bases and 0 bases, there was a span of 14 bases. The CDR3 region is CATSREVTGSLNTEAFF. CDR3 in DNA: TGTGCCACCAGCAGAGAGGTAACGGGTTCCCTGAACACTGAAGCTTTCTTT.

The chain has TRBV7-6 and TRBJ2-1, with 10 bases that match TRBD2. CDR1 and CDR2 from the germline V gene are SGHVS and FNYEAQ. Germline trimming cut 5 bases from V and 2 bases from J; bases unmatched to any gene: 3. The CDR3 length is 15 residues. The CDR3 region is CASSRTSGPYNEQFF. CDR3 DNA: TGTGCCAGCAGCCGGACTAGCGGACCCTACAATGAGCAGTTCTTC. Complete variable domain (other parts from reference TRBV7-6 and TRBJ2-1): GAGVSQSPRYKVTKRGQDVALRCDPISGHVSLYWYRQALGQGPEFLTYFNYEAQQDKSGLPNDRFSAERPEGSISTLTIQRTEQRDSAMYRCASSRTSGPYNEQFFGPGTRLTVL.

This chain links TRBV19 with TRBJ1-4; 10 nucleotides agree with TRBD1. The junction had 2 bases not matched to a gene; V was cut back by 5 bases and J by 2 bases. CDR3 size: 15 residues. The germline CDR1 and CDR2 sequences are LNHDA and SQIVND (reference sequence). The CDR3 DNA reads TGTGCCAGTAGTGGACAGGGGGGGACTAATGAAAAACTGTTTTTT. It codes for CASSGQGGTNEKLFF.

CDR3: CASRVGQGTGELFF. The DNA for the CDR3 is TGTGCCAGTAGGGTGGGACAGGGAACCGGGGAGCTGTTTTTT. The chain uses TRBV19 and TRBJ2-2; TRBD1 aligns across 9 bases. V shed 6 bases and J 5 bases; nucleotides not matched to a gene: 4. CDR1 is LNHDA and CDR2 is SQIVND in the germline V gene (reference sequence). This CDR3 is built from 14 residues.

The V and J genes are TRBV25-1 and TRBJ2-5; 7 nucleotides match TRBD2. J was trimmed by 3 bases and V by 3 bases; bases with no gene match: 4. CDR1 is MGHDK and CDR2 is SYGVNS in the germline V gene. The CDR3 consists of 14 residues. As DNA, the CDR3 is TGTGCCAGCAGTGACCTAAGCGGGAAAGAGACCCAGTACTTC. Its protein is CASSDLSGKETQYF.

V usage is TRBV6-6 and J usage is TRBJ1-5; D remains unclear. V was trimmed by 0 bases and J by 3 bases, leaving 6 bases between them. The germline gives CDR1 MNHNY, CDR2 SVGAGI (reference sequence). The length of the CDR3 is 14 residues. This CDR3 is CASSYSSLNQPQHF. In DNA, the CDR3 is TGTGCCAGCAGTTACTCGTCTCTCAATCAGCCCCAGCATTTT.

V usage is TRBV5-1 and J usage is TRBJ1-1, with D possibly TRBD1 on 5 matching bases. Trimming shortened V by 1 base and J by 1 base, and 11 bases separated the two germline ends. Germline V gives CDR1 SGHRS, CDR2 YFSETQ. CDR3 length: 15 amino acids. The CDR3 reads CASSLSRVGNTEAFF. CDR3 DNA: TGCGCCAGCAGCTTGTCCAGGGTGGGGAACACTGAAGCTTTCTTT.

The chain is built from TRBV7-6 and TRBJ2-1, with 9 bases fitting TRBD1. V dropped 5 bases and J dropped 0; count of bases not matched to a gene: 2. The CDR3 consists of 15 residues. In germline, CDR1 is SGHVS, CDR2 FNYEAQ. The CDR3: CASSLDRGSYNEQFF. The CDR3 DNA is TGTGCCAGCAGCCTGGACAGGGGCTCCTACAATGAGCAGTTCTTC.

The CDR3 nucleotides read TGTGCCAGTAGTATAGTTGGCGGGGGGCCTCACAATGAGCAGTTCTTC. It translates to CASSIVGGGPHNEQFF. The rearrangement links TRBV19 to TRBJ2-1, with 8 bases lining up with TRBD2. CDR1 is LNHDA and CDR2 is SQIVND in the germline V gene (reference sequence). The CDR3 is 16 residues long. J gave up 5 bases and V 1 base, and 7 bases lay outside the gene matches.

In DNA, the CDR3 is TGTGCCAGCAGTGGGACAGATCCCAGTTCTAATGAAAAACTGTTTTTT. Translating gives CASSGTDPSSNEKLFF. The chain joins TRBV6-6 to TRBJ1-4, with TRBD1 identical over 7 bases. The CDR3 totals 16 residues. Germline loops: CDR1 MNHNY, CDR2 SVGAGI (reference sequence). V shed 5 bases and J 3 bases; nucleotides not matched to a gene: 9.